These 22 T cell receptor beta chains were all obtained from the same sample, sequenced in a study of spatial heterogeneity in lung cancer. Regarding time point: sample taken at primary tumor resection. Sequencing of whole RNA from tumor, nontumor lung or frozen PBMC involved no sorting. TCRdb re-called the 5' RACE reads with MiXCR, one entry per CDR3 protein. The repertoire holds 35,000 to 55,000 distinct CDR3 sequences, with roughly 15% as singletons. Sequencing was performed on PBMCs, taken at surgery. The receptors shown here come from a male donor with early-stage non-small cell lung cancer.

This chain uses TRBV7-2 with TRBJ2-5; 12 bases are a match to TRBD2. CDR1 is SGHTA, CDR2 FQGNSA, per germline. CDR3 length: 15 amino acids. Trimming cost V 5 bases and J 5 bases; bases outside gene matches: 6. CDR3 nucleotide sequence: TGTGCCAGCAGCCGACTAGCGGGGGTTTGGGAGACCCAGTACTTC. This sequence encodes CASSRLAGVWETQYF.

This sequence joins TRBV19 and TRBJ1-6; D might be TRBD1 (5 bases). The CDR3 has 13 residues. Germline V gene data show CDR1 as LNHDA and CDR2 as SQIVND (reference sequence). V was clipped by 8 bases and J by 4 bases, with 9 bases between them. CDR3 in DNA: TGTGCCAGTTCCGACAGATATAATTCACCCCTCCACTTT. Translation gives CASSDRYNSPLHF.

This clonotype was seen more than once but under ten times. J is TRBJ1-3 and V is TRBV2; TRBD1 might be the D (5 bases). Deletions cut 6 bases from V and 2 bases from J, with 14 bases between. The CDR3 totals 15 residues. Germline lookup yields CDR1 SNHLY and CDR2 FYNNEI. The CDR3 sequence: CASRPLDTAGNTIYF. CDR3 coding DNA: TGTGCCAGCAGGCCTTTGGACACTGCTGGAAACACCATATATTTT.

This clonotype was detected ten times or more. V and J are TRBV28 and TRBJ2-5; 11 bases fit TRBD2. V lost 5 bases to trimming and J lost 3 bases; unmatched junction nucleotides: 5. CDR3 size: 15 residues. Germline CDR1 reads MDHEN; CDR2 reads SYDVKM. This CDR3 reads CASSSRGLAEETQYF. CDR3 nucleotides: TGTGCCAGCAGTAGCCGGGGACTAGCGGAAGAGACCCAGTACTTC.

The chain couples TRBV3-1 to TRBJ2-3; tentatively, D is TRBD2 (6 bases). The CDR3 length is 13 residues. V was clipped by 4 bases and J by 4 bases, with 9 bases between them. The V gene's germline CDR1 is LGHDT and CDR2 YNNKEL (reference sequence). CDR3 bases: TGTGCCAGCAGCCCTACGGGGGCAGATACGCAGTATTTT. Protein: CASSPTGADTQYF.

The rearrangement uses TRBV2 and TRBJ2-5; 9 bases fit TRBD1. CDR1 SNHLY and CDR2 FYNNEI come from the germline V gene. V lost 4 bases to trimming and J lost 5 bases; unmatched junction nucleotides: 5. CDR3 length: 14 residues. CDR3 nucleotide sequence: TGTGCCAGCAGTGCCAGACAGGGGGTGGAGACCCAGTACTTC. Its translation: CASSARQGVETQYF.

The rearrangement uses TRBV11-2 and TRBJ1-4, with D possibly TRBD1 on 6 matching bases. Trimming took 7 bases from V and 0 from J, leaving 21 bases between them. Looked up from germline, CDR1 is SGHAT and CDR2 is FQNNGV. The CDR3 totals 18 residues. The CDR3 loop is CASTKSGQPIPTNEKLFF. The CDR3 nucleotides are TGTGCCAGCACCAAGAGCGGACAGCCTATTCCAACTAATGAAAAACTGTTTTTT.

In its sample, this clonotype was seen once. The chain links TRBV6-5 to TRBJ2-7; D is perhaps TRBD2 (6 bases). This CDR3 region has 15 residues. The V end lost 8 bases, the J end lost 2 bases, and 19 bases lay between the germline ends. Germline lookup yields CDR1 MNHEY and CDR2 SVGAGI. CDR3 in DNA: TGTGCCAGCGGATCCCTTCGACGGGAGACCTACGAGCAGTACTTC. Translated, it gives CASGSLRRETYEQYF.

V gene TRBV7-2 combines with J gene TRBJ1-2; no reliable D call. Germline V CDR1 and CDR2: SGHTA, FQGNSA. The CDR3 is 14 residues long. The V and J ends lost 1 base and 2 bases respectively, with 8 bases between them. CDR3 residues: CASSLGGQNYGYTF. The CDR3 coding sequence is TGTGCCAGCAGCTTAGGAGGCCAGAACTATGGCTACACCTTC.

The rearrangement links TRBV5-1 to TRBJ2-1; tentative D call: TRBD2 (7 bases). This CDR3 comprises 18 residues. Germline V gene lookup returns CDR1 SGHRS and CDR2 YFSETQ. Trimming took 2 bases from V and 5 from J, leaving 23 bases between them. The CDR3 spells CASSFASGFWGQDNEQFF. CDR3 coding DNA: TGCGCCAGCAGCTTCGCTAGCGGTTTTTGGGGGCAGGACAATGAGCAGTTCTTC.

As DNA, the CDR3 is TGTGCCAGCAGCTTGCCGGGAGGGCGGAGAGATACGCAGTATTTT. Translation: CASSLPGGRRDTQYF. The chain couples TRBV5-4 to TRBJ2-3; 8 nucleotides align to TRBD2. Trimming removed 1 base from V and 5 bases from J; junction bases left unmatched: 6. The V gene's germline CDR1 is SGHNT and CDR2 YYREEE (reference sequence). This CDR3 has 15 amino acids.

The chain has TRBV5-4 and TRBJ2-3; D could derive from TRBD1 or TRBD2 (5 bases each). The CDR3 covers 13 residues. Germline V lookup: CDR1 SGHNT, CDR2 YYREEE (reference sequence). V shed 1 base and J shed 6 bases, with 9 bases lying between them. The CDR3: CASSLKGDDTQYF. The DNA for the CDR3 is TGTGCCAGCAGCTTGAAAGGGGACGATACGCAGTATTTT. Combining the CDR3 with reference TRBV5-4 and TRBJ2-3 gives the whole variable domain ETGVTQSPTHLIKTRGQQVTLRCSSQSGHNTVSWYQQALGQGPQFIFQYYREEENGRGNFPPRFSGLQFPNYSSELNVNALELDDSALYLCASSLKGDDTQYFGPGTRLTVL.

At least ten counts were recorded for this clonotype. The rearrangement joins TRBV25-1 to TRBJ1-1; TRBD1 is a possible D gene (6 bases). CDR1 and CDR2 from the germline V gene are MGHDK and SYGVNS. This CDR3 region has 17 residues. The ends were cut back, 6 bases at V and 1 base at J, with 21 bases in the middle. The CDR3 coding sequence is TGTGCCAGCAGCGGTAAAGGGGACACTTTCTGGAACACTGAAGCTTTCTTT. It codes for CASSGKGDTFWNTEAFF.

This clonotype was counted between two and nine times. In nucleotides, the CDR3 is TGCGCCAGCAGCCTCAGCGCCCCGGGAGCCCAAGAGACCCAGTACTTC. Protein: CASSLSAPGAQETQYF. The rearrangement uses TRBV5-1 and TRBJ2-5; D may be TRBD2 (6 bases). This CDR3 is built from 16 residues. Between the trimmed V and J ends, which lost 4 bases and 1 base, there was a span of 17 bases. In germline, CDR1 is SGHRS, CDR2 YFSETQ. Full variable domain (missing parts from reference TRBV5-1 and TRBJ2-5): KAGVTQTPRYLIKTRGQQVTLSCSPISGHRSVSWYQQTPGQGLQFLFEYFSETQRNKGNFPGRFSGRQFSNSRSEMNVSTLELGDSALYLCASSLSAPGAQETQYFGPGTRLLVL.

In its sample, this clonotype was seen many times. This chain links TRBV2 with TRBJ1-1; unclear D gene. Per the germline V gene, CDR1 is SNHLY and CDR2 is FYNNEI. V was pared by 4 bases and J by 0 bases, with 3 bases between. There are 12 residues in the CDR3. CDR3 coding DNA: TGTGCCAGCAGTGGGCTGAACACTGAAGCTTTCTTT. This gives the protein CASSGLNTEAFF.

This clonotype appeared a few times. The chain combines TRBV4-2 with TRBJ2-3, with 8 nucleotides matching TRBD2. This CDR3 comprises 17 residues. With V trimmed by 5 bases and J by 2 bases, 12 bases remained unmatched. Germline CDR1 and CDR2: LGHNA and YNFKEQ. The CDR3: CASSGGDGLALTDTQYF. In DNA form, the CDR3 reads TGTGCCAGCAGCGGGGGGGATGGACTAGCCCTCACAGATACGCAGTATTTT.

This clonotype was seen repeatedly, ten times or more. The V call is TRBV9, the J call TRBJ2-3; the D is unclear. The V end was cut by 0 bases, the J end by 1 base, with 3 bases between. Germline CDR1 reads SGDLS; CDR2 reads YYNGEE. This CDR3 has 13 residues. The DNA for the CDR3 is TGTGCCAGCAGCGTAGTACGCACAGATACGCAGTATTTT. Translated, it gives CASSVVRTDTQYF. Combining the CDR3 with reference TRBV9 and TRBJ2-3 gives the whole variable domain DSGVTQTPKHLITATGQRVTLRCSPRSGDLSVYWYQQSLDQGLQFLIQYYNGEERAKGNILERFSAQQFPDLHSELNLSSLELGDSALYFCASSVVRTDTQYFGPGTRLTVL.

This rearrangement joins TRBV25-1 to TRBJ1-6; 7 bases line up with TRBD1. Germline loops: CDR1 MGHDK, CDR2 SYGVNS. The CDR3 length is 15 residues. The V gene end was trimmed by 5 bases and the J gene end by 5 bases; junction bases not matched to a gene: 6. The CDR3 here is CASSSRTGHNSPLHF. The CDR3 coding sequence is TGTGCCAGCAGTTCTCGGACAGGACATAATTCACCCCTCCACTTT.

This clonotype occurred many times. The CDR3 loop reads CSAPGQEEKLFF. The CDR3 DNA reads as TGCAGTGCTCCGGGGCAGGAGGAAAAACTGTTTTTT. The chain employs TRBV20-1 and TRBJ1-4, with D possibly being TRBD1 (5 bases). V shed 5 bases and J shed 8 bases, with 12 bases lying between them. This CDR3 comprises 12 residues. The germline CDR1 and CDR2 sequences are DFQATT and SNEGSKA (reference sequence).

The V call is TRBV19, the J call TRBJ2-3; 7 bases are shared with TRBD2. CDR3 size: 15 residues. Germline lookup yields CDR1 LNHDA and CDR2 SQIVND (reference sequence). V shed 5 bases and J 4 bases; nucleotides not matched to a gene: 9. CDR3: CASSLSGTTADTQYF. The CDR3 nucleotides read TGTGCCAGTAGTTTATCCGGGACTACCGCAGATACGCAGTATTTT.

This clonotype was recorded at least ten times. V and J are TRBV28 and TRBJ2-1; D tentatively reads TRBD1 or TRBD2 (5 bases each). Trimming took 1 base from V and 5 from J, leaving 12 bases between them. CDR1 and CDR2 from the germline V gene are MDHEN and SYDVKM. This CDR3 has 15 amino acids. CDR3 coding DNA: TGTGCCAGCAGTTTATCCGGGACCCTAGACAATGAGCAGTTCTTC. It specifies CASSLSGTLDNEQFF.

This clonotype came up a few times. V gene TRBV7-2 combines with J gene TRBJ2-3; D remains ambiguous. The CDR3 is 14 amino acids. The V end was cut by 5 bases, the J end by 4 bases, with 13 bases between. Germline assignment: CDR1 SGHTA and CDR2 FQGNSA. CDR3 DNA: TGTGCCAGCAGCCCCAGGAGTCTTTCAGATACGCAGTATTTT. Amino acid sequence: CASSPRSLSDTQYF.